Shown below are 21 T cell receptor beta chains from a single sample sequenced in a study of Tregs in tolerant kidney transplant recipients. Libraries were prepared by immunoSEQ multiplex PCR; TCRdb keeps only in-frame clonotypes and omits some of them. The sample shows approximately 60,000 clones, about 87% of them seen only once. Mixed chimerism was transient after nonmyeloablative marrow transplants from related graft donors. The specimen comprised CD4+ T cells from blood (PBMCs), sampled 6 months after the transplant. Every receptor here comes from a human patient who received a combined kidney and bone marrow transplant. T cells may partly derive from the graft donor.

This chain uses TRBV6-5 with TRBJ2-3, with 7 bases fitting TRBD1. V trimming: 6 bases; J trimming: 0 bases; junction bases outside the gene matches: 6. CDR1 MNHEY and CDR2 SVGAGI come from the germline V gene. CDR3 size: 15 residues. DNA for the CDR3: TGTGCCAGCAGCGCGACAGGGTTTAGCACAGATACGCAGTATTTT. The encoded protein is CASSATGFSTDTQYF.

The chain is built from TRBV7-9 and TRBJ2-3; weak D call: TRBD1 (5 bases). Germline V gives CDR1 SEHNR, CDR2 FQNEAQ (reference sequence). The CDR3 has 15 residues. V was shortened by 5 bases and J by 5 bases, with 17 bases between the two germline ends. DNA for the CDR3: TGTGCCAGCAGCCGAGGAGTGGGGCCGGAAGATACGCAGTATTTT. Protein sequence: CASSRGVGPEDTQYF.

V gene TRBV19 combines with J gene TRBJ1-6; 10 bases match TRBD1. The V and J ends lost 0 bases and 9 bases, in that order; junction bases with no gene match: 2. The CDR3 covers 15 residues. CDR1 and CDR2 (germline): LNHDA, SQIVND (reference sequence). The CDR3 region is CASSIEGQGISPLHF. In nucleotides, the CDR3 is TGTGCCAGTAGTATAGAGGGACAGGGGATTTCACCCCTCCACTTT.

The V and J genes are TRBV7-3 and TRBJ2-2; possibly TRBD1 for D (5 bases). The CDR3 consists of 14 residues. In germline, CDR1 is SGHTA, CDR2 FQGTGA. The V end lost 5 bases, the J end lost 1 base, and 8 bases lay between the germline ends. The CDR3 loop is CASSQDRNTGELFF. DNA of the CDR3: TGTGCCAGCAGCCAAGACAGGAACACCGGGGAGCTGTTTTTT.

J is TRBJ1-1 and V is TRBV5-1, with D perhaps matching TRBD1 (6 bases). CDR1 and CDR2 from the germline V gene are SGHRS and YFSETQ. V gave up 3 bases and J gave up 2 bases, with 11 bases separating them. The CDR3 consists of 14 residues. As DNA, the CDR3 is TGCGCCAGCAGCTCACAGACAGGAAACACTGAAGCTTTCTTT. It encodes CASSSQTGNTEAFF. The variable domain in full, completed from reference TRBV5-1 and TRBJ1-1, reads KAGVTQTPRYLIKTRGQQVTLSCSPISGHRSVSWYQQTPGQGLQFLFEYFSETQRNKGNFPGRFSGRQFSNSRSEMNVSTLELGDSALYLCASSSQTGNTEAFFGQGTRLTVV.

Only one count was recorded for this clone. The rearrangement uses TRBV9 and TRBJ2-3, with TRBD2 identical over 7 bases. The CDR3 has 15 residues. V was clipped by 0 bases and J by 5 bases; unmatched bases: 6. Germline CDR1 and CDR2: SGDLS and YYNGEE. The CDR3, as DNA: TGTGCCAGCAGCGTAGGGGGCGGGAGCGGAGATACGCAGTATTTT. This encodes CASSVGGGSGDTQYF.

The CDR3 protein is CASSFSGVGTEAFF. The DNA of the CDR3 is TGTGCCAGCAGCTTCTCAGGGGTGGGGACTGAAGCTTTCTTT. V usage is TRBV9 and J usage is TRBJ1-1, with D possibly being TRBD1 (6 bases). V lost 4 bases and J lost 5, with 15 bases in between. The germline V gene has CDR1 SGDLS and CDR2 YYNGEE. The length of the CDR3 is 14 residues.

The genes are TRBV7-2 and TRBJ2-2; D call uncertain. Per the germline V gene, CDR1 is SGHTA and CDR2 is FQGNSA. The germline V and J ends were trimmed by 2 bases and 1 base, with 8 bases remaining between them. The CDR3 is 15 residues long. The CDR3, as DNA: TGTGCCAGCAGCTTAAGAAGAGGGAACACCGGGGAGCTGTTTTTT. As protein: CASSLRRGNTGELFF.

This clone was observed once. The rearrangement joins TRBV4-3 to TRBJ1-1; tentatively, D is TRBD1 (6 bases). Germline-derived CDR1 and CDR2 are LGHNA and YSLEER. The V end lost 1 base, the J end lost 4 bases, and 19 bases lay between the germline ends. This CDR3 contains 17 residues. CDR3 amino acids: CASSQALHGGASTEAFF. CDR3 in DNA: TGCGCCAGCAGCCAAGCCCTCCATGGGGGGGCAAGCACTGAAGCTTTCTTT.

The DNA of the CDR3 is TGTGCCAGCAGCCGAGGACTAGCGGGAGCAGATACGCAGTATTTT. Translated: CASSRGLAGADTQYF. The chain recombines TRBV11-3 with TRBJ2-3, with 13 bases lining up with TRBD2. This CDR3 spans 15 amino acids. Trimming at V came to 5 bases and at J to 4 bases, leaving 3 bases not matched to a gene. Germline V gives CDR1 SGHNT, CDR2 YENEEA. The full variable domain, completed using reference TRBV11-3 and TRBJ2-3, is EAGVVQSPRYKIIEKKQPVAFWCNPISGHNTLYWYLQNLGQGPELLIRYENEEAVDDSQLPKDRFSAERLKGVDSTLKIQPAELGDSAVYLCASSRGLAGADTQYFGPGTRLTVL.

This rearrangement joins TRBV19 to TRBJ1-5, with D perhaps matching TRBD1 (6 bases). Per germline, CDR1 LNHDA and CDR2 SQIVND (reference sequence). The CDR3 consists of 14 residues. Between the trimmed V and J ends, which lost 6 bases and 2 bases, there was a span of 11 bases. The CDR3 sequence is CASRTGPGNQPQHF. In DNA form, the CDR3 reads TGTGCCAGTAGAACAGGGCCTGGCAATCAGCCCCAGCATTTT.

CDR3 amino acids: CASSPPSGMNTEAFF. The CDR3 bases are TGTGCCAGCAGCCCTCCGTCGGGTATGAACACTGAAGCTTTCTTT. V gene TRBV5-5 combines with J gene TRBJ1-1; D uncertain. Germline CDR1 SGHKS, CDR2 YYEKEE (reference sequence). Trimming took 4 bases from V and 0 from J, leaving 13 bases between them. The CDR3 spans 15 residues.

This chain joins TRBV11-2 and TRBJ1-2, with 10 bases lining up with TRBD1. After removal of 4 bases from V and 5 bases from J, the junction contained 7 bases not matched to a gene. This CDR3 is 15 amino acids long. The germline V gene has CDR1 SGHAT and CDR2 FQNNGV. CDR3 residues: CASSSGTGAFYGYTF. The CDR3, as DNA: TGTGCCAGCAGCTCTGGGACAGGGGCTTTTTATGGCTACACCTTC.

The chain joins TRBV30 to TRBJ2-1; D perhaps matches TRBD2 (5 bases). This CDR3 spans 13 amino acids. Germline V gene lookup returns CDR1 GTSNPN and CDR2 SVGIG (reference sequence). V was clipped by 2 bases and J by 3 bases, with 8 bases between them. As DNA, the CDR3 is TGTGCCTGGAGTATAGGACTCTACAATGAGCAGTTCTTC. Protein sequence: CAWSIGLYNEQFF. Full variable domain (rest looked up from reference TRBV30 and TRBJ2-1): SQTIHQWPATLVQPVGSPLSLECTVEGTSNPNLYWYRQAAGRGLQLLFYSVGIGQISSEVPQNLSASRPQDRQFILSSKKLLLSDSGFYLCAWSIGLYNEQFFGPGTRLTVL.

The chain employs TRBV28 and TRBJ1-1; possible D gene TRBD1, 5 bases. There are 15 residues in the CDR3. V lost 5 bases to trimming and J lost 3 bases, with 16 bases between them. The germline V gene has CDR1 MDHEN and CDR2 SYDVKM. CDR3 bases: TGTGCCAGCAGTGGCTCGCTCAGGGTGTACACTGAAGCTTTCTTT. This encodes CASSGSLRVYTEAFF.

The chain employs TRBV27 and TRBJ2-2; unclear D gene. Trimming took off 4 bases at V and 1 base at J, with 4 bases between the two ends. This CDR3 contains 13 residues. Per the germline V gene, CDR1 is MNHEY and CDR2 is SMNVEV (reference sequence). CDR3 protein: CASSSLNTGELFF. In DNA, the CDR3 is TGTGCCAGCAGTTCCCTGAACACCGGGGAGCTGTTTTTT.

The CDR3 sequence is CASSLVFTGELFF. The CDR3 region has the DNA TGTGCCAGCAGCCTTGTATTCACCGGGGAGCTGTTTTTT. The V call is TRBV14, the J call TRBJ2-2, with D unresolved. Germline V gene lookup returns CDR1 SGHDN and CDR2 FVKESK. Trimming removed 4 bases from V and 4 bases from J, with 7 bases in between. The CDR3 has 13 amino acids.

The chain employs TRBV28 and TRBJ1-2; no reliable D call. The CDR3 is 14 amino acids. The V end lost 1 base, the J end lost 0 bases, and 6 bases lay between the germline ends. Germline lookup yields CDR1 MDHEN and CDR2 SYDVKM. In nucleotides, the CDR3 is TGTGCCAGCAGTTTATCACTAGCTAACTATGGCTACACCTTC. As protein: CASSLSLANYGYTF.

J is TRBJ2-3 and V is TRBV6-6, with TRBD1 as a possible D gene (6 bases). This CDR3 has 15 amino acids. Germline CDR1 reads MNHNY; CDR2 reads SVGAGI (reference sequence). V was cut by 6 bases and J by 0 bases, with 13 bases left in between. Written as DNA, the CDR3 is TGTGCCAGCAGATCGCAGGGGAAGAGCACAGATACGCAGTATTTT. This translates into CASRSQGKSTDTQYF.

The chain is built from TRBV7-9 and TRBJ2-1, with 11 bases identical to TRBD2. V trimming: 5 bases; J trimming: 4 bases; junction bases outside the gene matches: 13. The germline V gene encodes CDR1 SEHNR and CDR2 FQNEAQ (reference sequence). The CDR3 spans 18 residues. The CDR3 DNA reads TGTGCCAGCAGCCTCCTAGCGGGGGGCCCGACTTTTTACAATGAGCAGTTCTTC. Amino acids: CASSLLAGGPTFYNEQFF.

This rearrangement joins TRBV19 to TRBJ1-2, with D maybe TRBD1 (5 bases). Germline-derived CDR1 and CDR2 are LNHDA and SQIVND (reference sequence). V dropped 7 bases and J dropped 8 bases, with 14 bases sitting between them. The length of the CDR3 is 12 residues. Here the CDR3 DNA reads TGTGCCAGTAAGCCAGGGTATTTAGGCTACACCTTC. Its translation: CASKPGYLGYTF.